Listed below are T cell receptor beta chains from one sample, sequenced in a study of naive and memory T cell subsets. TCRdb re-derived calls from the UMI-ligation and nested PCR reads in MiXCR, one entry per CDR3 protein. Of 77,000 or so distinct CDR3 sequences listed, around 13% were seen once; the top ten hold over 0.75%. The specimen was central memory CD4+ T cells from blood. All receptors come from a human donor in good health. Each CDR3 is given with its conserved first and last residue. A D gene is named only where the DNA matches it firmly. Clone size is stated in some rows and not others, as once, few, many or a class when expanded.

D: .
V: TRBV29-1
J: TRBJ1-1
size: .
CDR3: CSVMGPWNTEAFF
DNA: TGCAGCGTAATGGGGCCCTGGAACACTGAAGCTTTCTTT

D: .
V: TRBV20-1
J: TRBJ2-1
size: many
CDR3: CSATPPAHEQFF
DNA: TGCAGTGCTACGCCCCCCGCTCATGAGCAGTTCTTC

D: .
V: TRBV7-9
J: TRBJ2-1
size: .
CDR3: CASSLRLRNNEQFF
DNA: TGTGCCAGCAGCTTAAGGTTGAGAAACAATGAGCAGTTCTTC

D: .
V: TRBV10-3
J: TRBJ2-5
size: .
CDR3: CAISGLALGQETQYF
DNA: TGTGCCATCAGTGGCCTAGCCTTGGGCCAAGAGACCCAGTACTTC

D: .
V: TRBV6-2/TRBV6-3
J: TRBJ2-7
size: many
CDR3: CASSYFYEQYF
DNA: TGTGCCAGCAGTTACTTCTACGAGCAGTACTTC

D: .
V: TRBV7-2
J: TRBJ2-3
size: few
CDR3: CASSPGGQPTDTQYF
DNA: TGTGCCAGCTCCCCGGGCGGCCAACCCACAGATACGCAGTATTTT

D: TRBD2
V: TRBV29-1
J: TRBJ2-1
size: .
CDR3: CSVSRTSGSNEQFF
DNA: TGCAGCGTTAGTCGGACTAGCGGGAGTAATGAGCAGTTCTTC

D: .
V: TRBV7-2
J: TRBJ2-7
size: few
CDR3: CASSLDYYEQYF
DNA: TGTGCCAGCAGCTTAGACTACTACGAGCAGTACTTC

D: .
V: TRBV20-1
J: TRBJ2-7
size: few
CDR3: CSVGQAGSYEQYF
DNA: TGCAGTGTTGGGCAAGCGGGCTCCTACGAGCAGTACTTC

D: .
V: TRBV7-9
J: TRBJ2-7
size: few
CDR3: CASSFYSGGWYSCEQYF
DNA: TGTGCCAGCAGCTTTTATAGTGGGGGCTGGTATAGTTGCGAGCAGTACTTC

D: TRBD1
V: TRBV6-6
J: TRBJ1-1
size: .
CDR3: CASRPPTGTGNTEAFF
DNA: TGTGCCAGCAGGCCCCCAACCGGGACAGGGAACACTGAAGCTTTCTTT

D: .
V: TRBV20-1
J: TRBJ2-3
size: few
CDR3: CSARRERGSDTQYF
DNA: TGCAGTGCTAGAAGGGAGAGGGGGTCGGATACGCAGTATTTT

D: .
V: TRBV12-3/TRBV12-4
J: TRBJ1-5
size: many
CDR3: CASRITEYQPQHF
DNA: TGTGCCAGCAGAATAACAGAGTATCAGCCCCAGCATTTT

D: .
V: TRBV7-8
J: TRBJ2-7
size: .
CDR3: CASSSGPYYEQYF
DNA: TGTGCCAGCAGCAGCGGTCCTTATTACGAGCAGTACTTC

D: .
V: TRBV10-3
J: TRBJ2-3
size: many
CDR3: CAISAGAGTDTQYF
DNA: TGTGCCATCAGTGCAGGGGCTGGCACAGATACGCAGTATTTT

D: .
V: TRBV27
J: TRBJ1-5
size: few
CDR3: CASMGSAGVGSQPQHF
DNA: TGTGCCAGCATGGGGTCCGCGGGGGTGGGGAGTCAGCCCCAGCATTTT

D: TRBD1
V: TRBV28
J: TRBJ2-5
size: .
CDR3: CASSGTVQETQYF
DNA: TGTGCCAGCAGCGGGACAGTGCAAGAGACCCAGTACTTC

D: TRBD2
V: TRBV5-1
J: TRBJ2-3
size: .
CDR3: CASSLEVAGSTDTQYF
DNA: TGCGCCAGCAGCTTGGAGGTAGCGGGGAGCACAGATACGCAGTATTTT

D: TRBD1
V: TRBV18
J: TRBJ1-1
size: many
CDR3: CASSPLDRKTEAFF
DNA: TGTGCCAGCTCACCACTGGACAGGAAGACTGAAGCTTTCTTT

D: TRBD1
V: TRBV10-3
J: TRBJ2-3
size: .
CDR3: CATTGNSADTQYF
DNA: TGTGCCACGACAGGGAATTCGGCAGATACGCAGTATTTT

D: .
V: TRBV3-1
J: TRBJ1-5
size: .
CDR3: CASSQVGSNQPQHF
DNA: TGTGCCAGCAGCCAAGTCGGAAGCAATCAGCCCCAGCATTTT

D: .
V: TRBV29-1
J: TRBJ1-1
size: .
CDR3: CSVEELGGAFF
DNA: TGCAGCGTTGAAGAACTAGGAGGAGCTTTCTTT

D: .
V: TRBV7-2
J: TRBJ2-5
size: few
CDR3: CASSLALQETQYF
DNA: TGTGCCAGCAGCTTAGCCCTCCAGGAGACCCAGTACTTC

D: .
V: TRBV7-2
J: TRBJ1-2
size: many
CDR3: CASSQSSFAANYGYTF
DNA: TGTGCCAGCAGCCAATCTTCTTTTGCCGCTAACTATGGCTACACCTTC

D: .
V: TRBV3-1
J: TRBJ1-1
size: .
CDR3: CASSQQRRLQITEAFF
DNA: TGTGCCAGCAGCCAACAACGGAGACTACAAATAACTGAAGCTTTCTTT

D: TRBD1
V: TRBV15
J: TRBJ1-1
size: .
CDR3: CATSREYRGLSEAFF
DNA: TGTGCCACCAGCAGAGAATACAGGGGTTTATCTGAAGCTTTCTTT

D: TRBD1
V: TRBV18
J: TRBJ1-1
size: few
CDR3: CASSGDRNTEAFF
DNA: TGTGCCAGCTCAGGGGACAGGAACACTGAAGCTTTCTTT

D: .
V: TRBV27
J: TRBJ1-3
size: .
CDR3: CASSPQPTGGGNTIYF
DNA: TGTGCCAGCAGTCCACAACCCACCGGGGGAGGAAACACCATATATTTT

D: TRBD2
V: TRBV20-1
J: TRBJ2-5
size: few
CDR3: CSATRGSGNQETQYF
DNA: TGCAGTGCTACCCGGGGTAGCGGGAACCAAGAGACCCAGTACTTC

D: TRBD2
V: TRBV25-1
J: TRBJ2-2
size: few
CDR3: CASSERRGRAPGELFF
DNA: TGTGCCAGCAGTGAACGTCGGGGGAGGGCCCCCGGGGAGCTGTTTTTT

D: .
V: TRBV2
J: TRBJ2-3
size: many
CDR3: CASREGTDTQYF
DNA: TGTGCCAGCAGGGAGGGCACAGATACGCAGTATTTT

D: .
V: TRBV3-1
J: TRBJ2-2
size: few
CDR3: CASSQAEIAGELFF
DNA: TGTGCCAGCAGCCAAGCTGAAATTGCCGGGGAGCTGTTTTTT

D: .
V: TRBV3-1
J: TRBJ2-3
size: .
CDR3: CASSPSASSTDTQYF
DNA: TGTGCCAGCAGTCCTAGTGCTTCGAGCACAGATACGCAGTATTTT

D: TRBD2
V: TRBV27
J: TRBJ2-3
size: .
CDR3: CASSLWALAGDSDTQYF
DNA: TGTGCCAGCAGTTTATGGGCACTAGCGGGAGATAGTGATACGCAGTATTTT

D: TRBD1
V: TRBV28
J: TRBJ2-6
size: .
CDR3: CASRPTGGGGANVLTF
DNA: TGTGCCAGCAGACCAACAGGGGGCGGTGGGGCCAACGTCCTGACTTTC

D: .
V: TRBV7-3
J: TRBJ2-6
size: .
CDR3: CASSPRGGAGANVLTF
DNA: TGTGCCAGCAGCCCTAGGGGAGGAGCTGGGGCCAACGTCCTGACTTTC